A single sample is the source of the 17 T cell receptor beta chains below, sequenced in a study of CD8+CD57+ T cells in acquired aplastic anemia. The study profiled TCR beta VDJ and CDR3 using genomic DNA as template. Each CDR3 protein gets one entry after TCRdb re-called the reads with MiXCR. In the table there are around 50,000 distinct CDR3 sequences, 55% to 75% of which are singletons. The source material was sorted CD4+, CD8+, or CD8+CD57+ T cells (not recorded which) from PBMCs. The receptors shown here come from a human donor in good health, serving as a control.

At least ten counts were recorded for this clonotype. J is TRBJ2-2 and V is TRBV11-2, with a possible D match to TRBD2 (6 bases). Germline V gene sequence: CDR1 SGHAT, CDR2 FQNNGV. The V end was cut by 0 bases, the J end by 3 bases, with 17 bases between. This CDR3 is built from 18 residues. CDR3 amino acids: CASSLDPPGVYDTGELFF. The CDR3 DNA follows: TGTGCCAGCAGCTTAGATCCTCCGGGAGTTTACGACACCGGGGAGCTGTTTTTT.

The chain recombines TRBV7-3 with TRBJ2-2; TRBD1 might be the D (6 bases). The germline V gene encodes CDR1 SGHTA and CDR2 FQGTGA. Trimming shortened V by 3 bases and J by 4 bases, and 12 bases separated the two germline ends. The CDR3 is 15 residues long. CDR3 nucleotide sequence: TGTGCCAGCAGCTTTTTACAGGGTGGCACCGGGGAGCTGTTTTTT. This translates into CASSFLQGGTGELFF.

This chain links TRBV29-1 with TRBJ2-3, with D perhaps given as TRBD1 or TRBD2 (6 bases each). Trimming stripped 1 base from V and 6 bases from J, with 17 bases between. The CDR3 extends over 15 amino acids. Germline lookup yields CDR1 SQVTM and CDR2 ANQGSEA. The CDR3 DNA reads TGCAGCGTTGAAGTATGGGGGGCCGCGGGGGATACGCAGTATTTT. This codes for CSVEVWGAAGDTQYF.

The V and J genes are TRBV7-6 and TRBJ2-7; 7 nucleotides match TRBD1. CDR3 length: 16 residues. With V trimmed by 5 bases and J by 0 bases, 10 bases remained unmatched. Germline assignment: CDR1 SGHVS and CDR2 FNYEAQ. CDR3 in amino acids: CASSRTRQGGSYEQYF. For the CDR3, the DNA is TGTGCCAGCAGCCGTACCCGACAGGGCGGCTCCTACGAGCAGTACTTC.

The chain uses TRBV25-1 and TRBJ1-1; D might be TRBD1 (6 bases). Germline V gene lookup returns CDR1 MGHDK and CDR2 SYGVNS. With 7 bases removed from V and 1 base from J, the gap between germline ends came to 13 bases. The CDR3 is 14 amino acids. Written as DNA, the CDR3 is TGTGCCAGCACGTACGGAGGGGGGAACACTGAAGCTTTCTTT. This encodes CASTYGGGNTEAFF.

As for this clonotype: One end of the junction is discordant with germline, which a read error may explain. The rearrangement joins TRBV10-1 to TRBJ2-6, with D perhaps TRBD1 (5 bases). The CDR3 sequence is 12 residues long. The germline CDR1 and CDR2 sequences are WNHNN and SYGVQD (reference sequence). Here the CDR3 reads CASSDGAITEAF. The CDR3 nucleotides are TGCGCCAGCAGTGATGGGGCTATCACTGAAGCTTTC.

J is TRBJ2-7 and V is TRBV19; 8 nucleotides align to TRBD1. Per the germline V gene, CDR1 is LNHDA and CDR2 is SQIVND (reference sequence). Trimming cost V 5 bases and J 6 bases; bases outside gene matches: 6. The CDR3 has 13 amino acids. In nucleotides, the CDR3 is TGTGCCAGTAGTCAACAGGGGGGCGTCGAGCAGTACTTC. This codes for CASSQQGGVEQYF.

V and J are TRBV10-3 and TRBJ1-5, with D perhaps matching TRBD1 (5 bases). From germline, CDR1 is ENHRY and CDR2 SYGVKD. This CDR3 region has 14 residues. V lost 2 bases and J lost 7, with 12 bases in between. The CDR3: CAISEGRTCQPQHF. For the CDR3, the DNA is TGTGCCATCAGTGAGGGACGGACATGCCAGCCCCAGCATTTT.

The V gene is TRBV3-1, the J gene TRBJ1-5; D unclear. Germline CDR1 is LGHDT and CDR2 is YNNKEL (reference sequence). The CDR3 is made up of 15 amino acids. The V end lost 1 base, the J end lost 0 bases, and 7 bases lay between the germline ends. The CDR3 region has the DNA TGTGCCAGCAGCCAAGGGGGATATAGCAATCAGCCCCAGCATTTT. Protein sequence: CASSQGGYSNQPQHF.

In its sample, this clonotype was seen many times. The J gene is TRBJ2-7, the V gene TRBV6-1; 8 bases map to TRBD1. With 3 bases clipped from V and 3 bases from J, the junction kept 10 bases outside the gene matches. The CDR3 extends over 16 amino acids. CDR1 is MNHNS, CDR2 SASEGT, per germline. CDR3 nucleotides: TGTGCCAGCAGTGACGAGGCGGACAGGGCCGGCTACGAGCAGTACTTC. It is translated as CASSDEADRAGYEQYF.

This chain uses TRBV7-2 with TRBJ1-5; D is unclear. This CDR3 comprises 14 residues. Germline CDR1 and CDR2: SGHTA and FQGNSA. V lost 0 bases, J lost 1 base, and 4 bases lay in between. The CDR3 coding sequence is TGTGCCAGCAGCTTAGCCGTAAGCAATCAGCCCCAGCATTTT. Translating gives CASSLAVSNQPQHF.

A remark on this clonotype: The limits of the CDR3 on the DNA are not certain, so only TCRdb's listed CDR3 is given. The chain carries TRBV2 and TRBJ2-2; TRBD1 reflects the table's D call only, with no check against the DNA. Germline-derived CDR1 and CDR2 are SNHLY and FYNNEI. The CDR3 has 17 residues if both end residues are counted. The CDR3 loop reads CASGETAAFFGQGVLFF.

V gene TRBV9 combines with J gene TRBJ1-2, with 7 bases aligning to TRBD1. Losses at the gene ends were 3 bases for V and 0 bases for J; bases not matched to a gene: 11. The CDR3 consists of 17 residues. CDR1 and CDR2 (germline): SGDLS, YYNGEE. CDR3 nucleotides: TGTGCCAGCAGCGCTGACAGGGTCGGTGCTGCTAACTATGGCTACACCTTC. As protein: CASSADRVGAANYGYTF.

The CDR3 spells CATSDTDREGPGGYTF. DNA of the CDR3: TGTGCCACCAGTGACACAGACAGGGAGGGCCCAGGAGGCTACACCTTC. The V call is TRBV24-1, the J call TRBJ1-2, with 7 nucleotides matching TRBD1. The J segment lost 8 bases and the V segment lost 4 bases, leaving 15 bases of the junction unmatched. Germline V lookup: CDR1 KGHDR, CDR2 SFDVKD. CDR3 length equals 16 residues.

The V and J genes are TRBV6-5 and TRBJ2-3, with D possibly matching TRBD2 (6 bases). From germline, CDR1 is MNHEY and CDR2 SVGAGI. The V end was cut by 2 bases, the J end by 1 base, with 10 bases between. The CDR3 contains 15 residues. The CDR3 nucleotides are TGTGCCAGCAGTTACGACGGGGGTCGCACAGATACGCAGTATTTT. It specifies CASSYDGGRTDTQYF.

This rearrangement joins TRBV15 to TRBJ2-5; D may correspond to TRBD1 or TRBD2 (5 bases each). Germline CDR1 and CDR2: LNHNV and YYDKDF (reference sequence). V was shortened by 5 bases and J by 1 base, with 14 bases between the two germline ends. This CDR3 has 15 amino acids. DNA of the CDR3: TGTGCCACCAGCCGAAAAGCCGGGACCCAAGAGACCCAGTACTTC. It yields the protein CATSRKAGTQETQYF.

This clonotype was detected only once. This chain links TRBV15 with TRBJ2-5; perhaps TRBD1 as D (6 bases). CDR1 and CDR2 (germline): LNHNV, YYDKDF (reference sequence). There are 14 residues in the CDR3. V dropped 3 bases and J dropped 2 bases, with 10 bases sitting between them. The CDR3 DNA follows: TGTGCCACCAGCAGGGACAGCCCTCAAGAGACCCAGTACTTC. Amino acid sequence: CATSRDSPQETQYF.